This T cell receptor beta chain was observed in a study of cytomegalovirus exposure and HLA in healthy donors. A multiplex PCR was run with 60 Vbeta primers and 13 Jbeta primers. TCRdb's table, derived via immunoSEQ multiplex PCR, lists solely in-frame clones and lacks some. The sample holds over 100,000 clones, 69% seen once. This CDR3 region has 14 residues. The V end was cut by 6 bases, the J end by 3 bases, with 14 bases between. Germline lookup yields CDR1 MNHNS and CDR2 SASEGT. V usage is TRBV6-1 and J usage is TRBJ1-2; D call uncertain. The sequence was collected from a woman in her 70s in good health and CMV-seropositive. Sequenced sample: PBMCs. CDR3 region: CASRMWGADYGYTF. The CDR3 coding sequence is TGTGCCAGCAGGATGTGGGGAGCGGACTATGGCTACACCTTC.